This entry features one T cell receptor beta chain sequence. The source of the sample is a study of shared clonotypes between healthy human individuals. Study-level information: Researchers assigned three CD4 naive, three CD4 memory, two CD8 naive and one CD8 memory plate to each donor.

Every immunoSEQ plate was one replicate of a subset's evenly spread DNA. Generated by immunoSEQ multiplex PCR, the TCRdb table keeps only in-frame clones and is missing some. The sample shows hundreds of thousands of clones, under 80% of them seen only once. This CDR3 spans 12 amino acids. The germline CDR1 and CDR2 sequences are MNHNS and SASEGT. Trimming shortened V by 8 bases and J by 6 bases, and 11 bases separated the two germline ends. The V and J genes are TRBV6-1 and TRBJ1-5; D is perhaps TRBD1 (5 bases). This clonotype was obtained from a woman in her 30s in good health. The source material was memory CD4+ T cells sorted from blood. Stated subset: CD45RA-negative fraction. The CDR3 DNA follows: TGTGCCAGCGGGGACGTAAGTCAGCCCCAGCATTTT. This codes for CASGDVSQPQHF.